This TCR beta chain was obtained from a study of cytomegalovirus exposure and HLA in healthy donors. PCR amplification relied on 60 Vbeta primers (plus 13 Jbeta primers). Data came from immunoSEQ multiplex PCR; TCRdb stores just in-frame clones and leaves some out. The sample has around 57,000 clones; the top ten hold roughly 9.6%. V was clipped by 4 bases and J by 6 bases; unmatched bases: 16. The germline V gene has CDR1 MGHRA and CDR2 YSYEKL. This CDR3 is 17 amino acids long. V is TRBV4-1 and J is TRBJ2-3; 7 positions match TRBD2. This clonotype originated in a woman aged 45-60 years in good health and CMV-seropositive. The material sequenced was PBMCs. This chain's CDR3 is CASSLLGRAGEGDTQYF. The CDR3 DNA reads as TGCGCCAGCAGCCTTCTGGGCCGGGCGGGAGAAGGGGATACGCAGTATTTT.